The 10 T cell receptor beta chains below were found in one sample sequenced in a study of chemoradiotherapy in HPV16-positive cancers. Here immunoSEQ multiplex PCR was the method, and the copy in TCRdb shows in-frame clones only, minus some. The sample records over 8,000 clones, roughly 86% being singletons. The material sequenced was blood, taken from a patient who underwent chemoradiotherapy. The receptors stem from a human donor with HPV-associated anogenital cancer.

This clone appeared a few times. V is TRBV29-1 and J is TRBJ1-1; D is possibly TRBD1 (5 bases). Trimming removed 2 bases at V and 10 bases at J, with 11 bases between. Germline CDR1 is SQVTM and CDR2 is ANQGSEA. This CDR3 spans 11 amino acids. The CDR3 spells CSVERGSVAFF. The DNA for the CDR3 is TGCAGCGTTGAACGGGGCAGTGTAGCTTTCTTT.

This sequence joins TRBV7-8 and TRBJ2-1; no clear D. Germline V gene sequence: CDR1 SGHVS, CDR2 FQNEAQ. The CDR3 sequence is 15 residues long. Between the trimmed V and J ends, which lost 1 base and 4 bases, there was a span of 11 bases. The CDR3 here is CASSLDGQVYNEQFF. The CDR3 coding sequence is TGTGCCAGCAGCTTAGATGGGCAAGTATACAATGAGCAGTTCTTC.

This clone was found once. The chain joins TRBV29-1 to TRBJ2-3, with 8 nucleotides matching TRBD1. Per the germline V gene, CDR1 is SQVTM and CDR2 is ANQGSEA. The junction had 5 bases not matched to a gene; V was cut back by 3 bases and J by 6 bases. The CDR3 contains 13 residues. The CDR3 region has the DNA TGCAGCGTTGATGGACAGGGTGCGGATACGCAGTATTTT. Protein product: CSVDGQGADTQYF.

J is TRBJ2-7 and V is TRBV5-1, with D possibly called TRBD1 or TRBD2 (5 bases each). The V gene lost 4 bases and the J gene lost 6 bases, with 14 bases spanning the gap. The CDR3 consists of 13 residues. CDR1 and CDR2 from the germline V gene are SGHRS and YFSETQ. This CDR3 reads CASSRGTVPEQYF. Written as DNA, the CDR3 is TGCGCCAGCAGCCGTGGGACGGTTCCCGAGCAGTACTTC.

This chain links TRBV4-1 with TRBJ2-3, with 10 bases fitting TRBD1. V dropped 3 bases and J dropped 2; count of bases not matched to a gene: 11. Germline CDR1 and CDR2: MGHRA and YSYEKL. This CDR3 region has 18 residues. The CDR3 sequence is CASSQNPAGTGVTDTQYF. CDR3 in DNA: TGCGCCAGCAGCCAGAACCCCGCTGGGACAGGGGTCACAGATACGCAGTATTTT.

Written as DNA, the CDR3 is TGTGCCAGCAGCTTCCATATCACAGATACGCAGTATTTT. Protein: CASSFHITDTQYF. This sequence joins TRBV7-2 and TRBJ2-3; the D is unclear. Germline V gene sequence: CDR1 SGHTA, CDR2 FQGNSA. V lost 3 bases to trimming and J lost 2 bases, with 6 bases between them. This CDR3 comprises 13 residues.

V is TRBV7-9 and J is TRBJ1-1; 9 bases line up with TRBD1. CDR1 and CDR2 (germline): SEHNR, FQNEAQ (reference sequence). The CDR3 extends over 16 amino acids. V dropped 5 bases and J dropped 4; count of bases not matched to a gene: 11. The CDR3 spells CASSPTRDRVGTEAFF. Here the CDR3 DNA reads TGTGCCAGCAGCCCAACTCGGGACAGGGTAGGCACTGAAGCTTTCTTT.

The rearrangement links TRBV4-2 to TRBJ1-6; D not resolved. CDR1 is LGHNA, CDR2 YNFKEQ, per germline. This CDR3 has 13 amino acids. Trimming cost V 1 base and J 8 bases, with 6 bases left between them. Here the CDR3 reads CASSQGGDSPLHF. In DNA, the CDR3 is TGTGCCAGCAGCCAAGGGGGTGATTCACCCCTCCACTTT.

The chain links TRBV6-1 to TRBJ2-7, with TRBD2 as a possible D gene (6 bases). This CDR3 has 13 residues. Germline V gene sequence: CDR1 MNHNS, CDR2 SASEGT. V was trimmed by 11 bases and J by 3 bases, leaving 17 bases between them. CDR3 nucleotide sequence: TGTGCCGGAAGCTTGGCGGGGTACTACGAGCAGTACTTC. This codes for CAGSLAGYYEQYF.

The V and J genes are TRBV25-1 and TRBJ2-5; 10 bases line up with TRBD1. V dropped 3 bases and J dropped 3; count of bases not matched to a gene: 13. There are 18 residues in the CDR3. Germline V gene data show CDR1 as MGHDK and CDR2 as SYGVNS. The CDR3 spells CASSDEFESGTGEETQYF. DNA of the CDR3: TGTGCCAGCAGTGACGAATTTGAGTCCGGGACAGGGGAAGAGACCCAGTACTTC.